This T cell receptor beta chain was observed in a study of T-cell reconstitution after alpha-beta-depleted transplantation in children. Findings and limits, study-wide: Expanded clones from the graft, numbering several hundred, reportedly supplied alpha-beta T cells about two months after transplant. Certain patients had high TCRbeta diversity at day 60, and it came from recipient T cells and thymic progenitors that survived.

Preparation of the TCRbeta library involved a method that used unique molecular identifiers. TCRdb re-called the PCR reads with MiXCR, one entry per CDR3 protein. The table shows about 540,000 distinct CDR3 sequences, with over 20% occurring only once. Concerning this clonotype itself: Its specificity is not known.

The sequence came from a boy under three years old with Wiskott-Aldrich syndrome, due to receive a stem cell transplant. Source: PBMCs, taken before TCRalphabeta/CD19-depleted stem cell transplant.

The CDR3 spells CASSLSPDSTEAFF. CDR3 in DNA: TGTGCCAGCAGCTTATCCCCGGACAGCACTGAAGCTTTCTTT. The rearrangement joins TRBV7-9 to TRBJ1-1; D is possibly TRBD1 (6 bases). CDR1 and CDR2 from the germline V gene are SEHNR and FQNEAQ (reference sequence). CDR3 length: 14 amino acids. V was shortened by 2 bases and J by 4 bases, with 11 bases between the two germline ends.